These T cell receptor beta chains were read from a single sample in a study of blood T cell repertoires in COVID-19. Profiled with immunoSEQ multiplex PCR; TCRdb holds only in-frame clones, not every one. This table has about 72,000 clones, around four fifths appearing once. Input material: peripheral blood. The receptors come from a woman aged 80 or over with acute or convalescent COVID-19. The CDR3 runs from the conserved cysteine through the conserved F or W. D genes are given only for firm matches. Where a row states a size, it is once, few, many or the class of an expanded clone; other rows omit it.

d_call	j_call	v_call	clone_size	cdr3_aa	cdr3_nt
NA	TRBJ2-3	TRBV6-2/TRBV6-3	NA	CASSYSWGDSSTDTQYF	TGTGCCAGCAGTTACTCATGGGGGGACTCTAGCACAGATACGCAGTATTTT
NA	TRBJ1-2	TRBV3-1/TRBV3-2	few	CASSQDTWAPGYTF	TGTGCCAGCAGCCAAGATACGTGGGCACCCGGCTACACCTTC
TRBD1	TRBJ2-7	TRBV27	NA	CASSLGDSSYEQYF	TGTGCCAGCAGTTTAGGGGACAGCTCCTACGAGCAGTACTTC
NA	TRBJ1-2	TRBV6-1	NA	CASSDAGIRGYTF	TGTGCCAGCAGTGACGCGGGGATCAGGGGCTACACCTTC
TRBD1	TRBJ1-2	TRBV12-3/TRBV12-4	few	CASIRGQGKAITF	TGTGCCAGCATTAGAGGACAGGGAAAGGCTATCACCTTC
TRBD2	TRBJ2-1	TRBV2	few	CASSVSAGAVGEQFF	TGTGCCAGCAGTGTTTCGGCGGGAGCGGTGGGTGAGCAGTTCTTC
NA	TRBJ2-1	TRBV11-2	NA	CASSLAGRLGSLGEQFF	TGTGCCAGCAGCTTAGCCGGACGACTAGGGAGCCTCGGTGAGCAGTTCTTC
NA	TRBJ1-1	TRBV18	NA	CASSLDSEAFF	TGTGCCAGCTCCCTTGATAGCGAAGCTTTCTTT
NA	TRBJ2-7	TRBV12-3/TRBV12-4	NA	CASRQASSYEQYF	TGTGCCAGTCGACAGGCTTCGTCCTACGAGCAGTACTTC
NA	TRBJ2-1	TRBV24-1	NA	CATSDLPGIADSYNEQFF	TGTGCCACCAGTGATTTGCCGGGAATAGCGGACTCCTACAATGAGCAGTTCTTC
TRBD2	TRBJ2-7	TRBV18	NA	CASSPKGLDSYSYEQYF	TGTGCCAGCTCACCAAAGGGACTAGATTCTTACTCCTACGAGCAGTACTTC
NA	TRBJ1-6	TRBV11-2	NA	CASSLETVSPLHF	TGTGCCAGCAGCTTAGAGACAGTTTCACCCCTCCACTTT
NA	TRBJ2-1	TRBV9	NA	CASSIGEINEQFF	TGTGCCAGCAGCATCGGAGAAATCAATGAGCAGTTCTTC
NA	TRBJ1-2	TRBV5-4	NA	CASSWGSGNYGYTF	TGTGCCAGCAGCTGGGGCAGCGGGAACTATGGCTACACCTTC
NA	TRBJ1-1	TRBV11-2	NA	CASSLDGTVERAFF	TGTGCCAGCAGCTTAGATGGAACCGTCGAGCGAGCTTTCTTT
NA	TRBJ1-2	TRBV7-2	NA	CASSLAHRSYGYTF	TGTGCCAGCAGCTTAGCGCACAGAAGCTATGGCTACACCTTC
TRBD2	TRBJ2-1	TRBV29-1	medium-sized	CSVEVITLAGDLVLFF	TGCAGCGTTGAGGTCATAACACTAGCGGGGGACTTGGTTTTGTTCTTC
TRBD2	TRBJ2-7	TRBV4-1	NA	CASSQETGGVPYEQYF	TGCGCCAGCAGCCAAGAAACGGGAGGGGTCCCCTACGAGCAGTACTTC
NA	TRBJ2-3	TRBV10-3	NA	CAISGEGEGTDTQYF	TGTGCCATCAGTGGGGAAGGGGAAGGGACAGATACGCAGTATTTT
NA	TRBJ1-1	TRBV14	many	CASSPETPNTEAFF	TGTGCCAGCAGCCCGGAGACTCCAAACACTGAAGCTTTCTTT
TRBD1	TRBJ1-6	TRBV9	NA	CASSTKDRGQWNSPLHF	TGTGCCAGCAGCACCAAGGACAGGGGGCAGTGGAATTCACCCCTCCACTTT
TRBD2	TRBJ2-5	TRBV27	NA	CASSQSSFILAGGQEETQYF	TGTGCCAGCAGTCAGTCCAGCTTCATTCTAGCGGGGGGGCAGGAAGAGACCCAGTACTTC
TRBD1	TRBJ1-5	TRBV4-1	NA	CASSQVGAGGPQHF	TGCGCCAGCAGCCAAGTAGGGGCAGGGGGTCCCCAGCATTTT
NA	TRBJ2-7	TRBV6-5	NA	CASSYQGSSYEQYF	TGTGCCAGCAGTTACCAAGGGAGCTCCTACGAGCAGTACTTC
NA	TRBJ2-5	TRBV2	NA	CASSVTGRGETQYF	TGTGCCAGCAGTGTAACGGGTAGGGGAGAGACCCAGTACTTC
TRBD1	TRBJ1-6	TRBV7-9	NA	CASRQTGHDSPLHF	TGTGCCAGCAGGCAGACAGGGCACGATTCACCCCTCCACTTT
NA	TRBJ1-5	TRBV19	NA	CASSIGGGLYSNQPQHF	TGTGCCAGTAGTATAGGAGGAGGGCTCTATAGCAATCAGCCCCAGCATTTT
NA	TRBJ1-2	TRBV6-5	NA	CASNGLRQPYGYTF	TGTGCCAGCAATGGGCTCCGACAGCCTTATGGCTACACCTTC
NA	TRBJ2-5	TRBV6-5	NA	CASLWGAGQYF	TGTGCCAGTCTCTGGGGAGCGGGTCAGTACTTC
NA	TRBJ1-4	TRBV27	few	CASSPTGPAPNEKLFF	TGTGCCAGCAGTCCGACGGGTCCGGCCCCTAATGAAAAACTGTTTTTT
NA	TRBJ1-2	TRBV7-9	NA	CASSLDTVSAYGYTF	TGTGCCAGCAGCTTAGACACAGTTTCAGCCTATGGCTACACCTTC
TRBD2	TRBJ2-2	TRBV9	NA	CASSAPTGGALTGELFF	TGTGCCAGCAGCGCCCCAACCGGGGGGGCCCTAACCGGGGAGCTGTTTTTT
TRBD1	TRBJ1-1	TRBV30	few	CAWGGQDFEAFF	TGTGCCTGGGGGGGACAGGATTTTGAAGCTTTCTTT
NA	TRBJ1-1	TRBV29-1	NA	CSVFDSHRNTEAFF	TGCAGCGTTTTTGATTCGCACAGAAACACTGAAGCTTTCTTT
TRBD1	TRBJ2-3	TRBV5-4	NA	CASSFGQGRTDTQYF	TGTGCCAGCAGCTTCGGACAGGGGCGCACAGATACGCAGTATTTT
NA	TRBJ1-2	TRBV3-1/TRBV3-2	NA	CASSSRDFALARGYTF	TGTGCCAGCAGCTCCCGGGACTTCGCTCTCGCTCGTGGCTACACCTTC
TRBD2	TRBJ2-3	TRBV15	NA	CATSRDERGSTDTQYF	TGTGCCACCAGCAGAGATGAGCGGGGGAGCACAGATACGCAGTATTTT
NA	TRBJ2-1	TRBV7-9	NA	CASSLNAGRNEQFF	TGTGCCAGCAGCCTAAACGCGGGTAGAAATGAGCAGTTCTTC
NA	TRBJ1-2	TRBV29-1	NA	CSARTALGYTF	TGCAGCGCCCGGACAGCCCTTGGCTACACCTTC
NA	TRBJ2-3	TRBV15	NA	CATSSGGMDTQYF	TGTGCCACCAGCAGTGGAGGGATGGATACGCAGTATTTT
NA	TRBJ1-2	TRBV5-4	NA	CASSAQGKYGYTF	TGTGCCAGCAGCGCGCAGGGCAAGTATGGCTACACCTTC